Listed below are T cell receptor beta chains from one sample, sequenced in a study of blood T cell repertoires in COVID-19. Method: immunoSEQ multiplex PCR; TCRdb's copy keeps in-frame clones and lacks some. Of a few hundred thousand clones in the sample, roughly 87% are singletons; the top ten hold 3.5% to 5.5%. The source material was peripheral blood. These receptors were obtained from a woman in her thirties or forties who had recovered from COVID-19. Both conserved end residues are part of each CDR3. Fields, in order: V gene, clone size, D gene, J gene, CDR3 DNA, CDR3 protein. The D gene is left open where the match is weak. Clone size appears in some rows only: once, few, many, or a class for an expanded clone.

v_gene: TRBV10-3; abundance: -; d_gene: -; j_gene: TRBJ2-3; CDR3nt: TGTGCCACCCAGGGACTTCCGCTTAACACAGATACGCAGTATTTT; CDR3aa: CATQGLPLNTDTQYF
v_gene: TRBV19; abundance: -; d_gene: TRBD1; j_gene: TRBJ1-3; CDR3nt: TGTGCCAGTAGTATAGCAGGGGGTACTGGAAACACCATATATTTT; CDR3aa: CASSIAGGTGNTIYF
v_gene: TRBV24-1; abundance: -; d_gene: -; j_gene: TRBJ2-2; CDR3nt: TGTGCCACCAGTGATTTTCGACATACCGGGGAGCTGTTTTTT; CDR3aa: CATSDFRHTGELFF
v_gene: TRBV28; abundance: few; d_gene: -; j_gene: TRBJ1-1; CDR3nt: TGTGCCAGCAGGGAGACGAACACTGAAGCTTTCTTT; CDR3aa: CASRETNTEAFF
v_gene: TRBV20-1; abundance: -; d_gene: TRBD1; j_gene: TRBJ2-1; CDR3nt: TGCAGTGCTAGTGGGACAGGGGTTGTCGATGAGCAGTTCTTC; CDR3aa: CSASGTGVVDEQFF
v_gene: TRBV4-3; abundance: -; d_gene: TRBD2; j_gene: TRBJ2-1; CDR3nt: TGCGCCAGCAGCCAAGAACTAGCGGGAGGGTTGTACAATGAGCAGTTCTTC; CDR3aa: CASSQELAGGLYNEQFF
v_gene: TRBV11-2; abundance: -; d_gene: -; j_gene: TRBJ2-5; CDR3nt: TGTGCCAGCAGCCCAAAAGAGACCCAGTACTTC; CDR3aa: CASSPKETQYF
v_gene: TRBV6-6; abundance: -; d_gene: -; j_gene: TRBJ2-7; CDR3nt: TGTGCCAGCAGTTACTACCCCCAGGAGCAGTACTTC; CDR3aa: CASSYYPQEQYF
v_gene: TRBV7-2; abundance: once; d_gene: TRBD1; j_gene: TRBJ2-1; CDR3nt: TGTGCCAGCAGCCCGGGGGCGGGACAGGGGGCTCTTGAGCAGTTCTTC; CDR3aa: CASSPGAGQGALEQFF
v_gene: TRBV12-3/TRBV12-4; abundance: -; d_gene: TRBD1; j_gene: TRBJ2-7; CDR3nt: TGTGCCAGCAGGAGGACAGGGGACGAGCAGTACTTC; CDR3aa: CASRRTGDEQYF
v_gene: TRBV5-4; abundance: -; d_gene: -; j_gene: TRBJ1-1; CDR3nt: TGTGCCAGCAGCTTAGATAGCTATGGAAACACTGAAGCTTTCTTT; CDR3aa: CASSLDSYGNTEAFF
v_gene: TRBV10-2; abundance: -; d_gene: -; j_gene: TRBJ2-2; CDR3nt: TGCGCCAGCAGGCGGACAGAGAACACCGGGGAGCTGTTTTTT; CDR3aa: CASRRTENTGELFF
v_gene: TRBV6-4; abundance: -; d_gene: TRBD2; j_gene: TRBJ2-1; CDR3nt: TGTGCCAGGAGATCTGTAGCGGGAGGTAACAACAATGAGCAGTTCTTC; CDR3aa: CARRSVAGGNNNEQFF
v_gene: TRBV5-1; abundance: -; d_gene: TRBD2; j_gene: TRBJ2-3; CDR3nt: TGCGCCAGCACAACTCGGGGGGACACAGATACGCAGTATTTT; CDR3aa: CASTTRGDTDTQYF
v_gene: TRBV30; abundance: -; d_gene: TRBD2; j_gene: TRBJ2-4; CDR3nt: TGTGCCTGGAGTGTACTTACGGGAGGGACGAACATTCAGTACTTC; CDR3aa: CAWSVLTGGTNIQYF
v_gene: TRBV2; abundance: -; d_gene: -; j_gene: TRBJ1-5; CDR3nt: TGTGCCAGCATGTTTGAGCAAAATCAGCCCCAGCATTTT; CDR3aa: CASMFEQNQPQHF
v_gene: TRBV30; abundance: -; d_gene: TRBD2; j_gene: TRBJ2-1; CDR3nt: TGTGCCTGGAGTAACGACTATAGCGGGAGAATTAATGAGCAGTTCTTC; CDR3aa: CAWSNDYSGRINEQFF
v_gene: TRBV5-4; abundance: -; d_gene: TRBD2; j_gene: TRBJ2-1; CDR3nt: TGTGCCAGCAGATCCCTAGGGGAGGGGAATGAGCAGTTCTTC; CDR3aa: CASRSLGEGNEQFF
v_gene: TRBV9; abundance: -; d_gene: -; j_gene: TRBJ2-6; CDR3nt: TGTGCCATCAAGGGAGGTGGGGCCAACGTCCTGACTTTC; CDR3aa: CAIKGGGANVLTF
v_gene: TRBV3-1/TRBV3-2; abundance: -; d_gene: TRBD2; j_gene: TRBJ2-3; CDR3nt: TGTGCCAGCAGCCTCAGCGGGGCTAGCACAGATACGCAGTATTTT; CDR3aa: CASSLSGASTDTQYF
v_gene: TRBV5-1; abundance: once; d_gene: -; j_gene: TRBJ2-7; CDR3nt: TGCGCCAGCAGCTTGTCCGGGACTTCCTACGAGCAGTACTTC; CDR3aa: CASSLSGTSYEQYF
v_gene: TRBV2; abundance: -; d_gene: -; j_gene: TRBJ1-1; CDR3nt: TGTGCCAGCAGTGAAGACAGGAACACTGAAGCTTTCTTT; CDR3aa: CASSEDRNTEAFF
v_gene: TRBV7-2; abundance: -; d_gene: -; j_gene: TRBJ1-1; CDR3nt: TGTGCCAGCAGCCAGGACAGCGGCCTCGGGAACACTGAAGCTTTCTTT; CDR3aa: CASSQDSGLGNTEAFF
v_gene: TRBV19; abundance: -; d_gene: -; j_gene: TRBJ1-5; CDR3nt: TGTGCCAGTAGTTTCACCCATGAGGGAATCGGCAATCAGCCCCAGCATTTT; CDR3aa: CASSFTHEGIGNQPQHF
v_gene: TRBV5-1; abundance: -; d_gene: -; j_gene: TRBJ2-3; CDR3nt: TGCGCCAGCAGCTTCGACGGAGAGATCGGACTGAGCACAGATACGCAGTATTTT; CDR3aa: CASSFDGEIGLSTDTQYF
v_gene: TRBV7-9; abundance: -; d_gene: TRBD1; j_gene: TRBJ1-2; CDR3nt: TGTGCCAGCAGCCCTGACAGGGTTAGCGGCTACACCTTC; CDR3aa: CASSPDRVSGYTF
v_gene: TRBV14; abundance: -; d_gene: TRBD1; j_gene: TRBJ1-2; CDR3nt: TGTGCCAGCAGCCACGCAACTTGGCGAGGGGACAGCTATGGCTACACCTTC; CDR3aa: CASSHATWRGDSYGYTF
v_gene: TRBV9; abundance: once; d_gene: TRBD1; j_gene: TRBJ1-4; CDR3nt: TGTGCCAAACAAACAGGGGGTAATGAAAAACTGTTTTTT; CDR3aa: CAKQTGGNEKLFF
v_gene: TRBV2; abundance: -; d_gene: -; j_gene: TRBJ1-5; CDR3nt: TGTGCCAGCAGTGAACTAAACAGGGATCAGCCCCAGCATTTT; CDR3aa: CASSELNRDQPQHF
v_gene: TRBV29-1; abundance: -; d_gene: TRBD1; j_gene: TRBJ1-5; CDR3nt: TGCAGCGTTGCGGGACAGGGGCTAAATCAGCCCCAGCATTTT; CDR3aa: CSVAGQGLNQPQHF
v_gene: TRBV24-1; abundance: -; d_gene: -; j_gene: TRBJ2-1; CDR3nt: TGTGCCACCAGTGACTCAACCCCTACCAAGCGTCATGAGCAGTTCTTC; CDR3aa: CATSDSTPTKRHEQFF
v_gene: TRBV10-2; abundance: -; d_gene: -; j_gene: TRBJ1-4; CDR3nt: TGCGCCAGCAGTCAACACGCAACTAATGAAAAACTGTTTTTT; CDR3aa: CASSQHATNEKLFF
v_gene: TRBV10-3; abundance: -; d_gene: TRBD2; j_gene: TRBJ2-7; CDR3nt: TGTGCCATCAGCGGGGGGGGCGGCGAGGTCCCTAACGAGCAGTACTTC; CDR3aa: CAISGGGGEVPNEQYF
v_gene: TRBV20-1; abundance: -; d_gene: TRBD2; j_gene: TRBJ2-1; CDR3nt: TGCAGTGCTAGTGATTGGCGGGGGGCCTACAATGAGCAGTTCTTC; CDR3aa: CSASDWRGAYNEQFF
v_gene: TRBV27; abundance: -; d_gene: -; j_gene: TRBJ2-3; CDR3nt: TGTGCCAGCAGTTTTTCGACCCCTTTTCTCAGGGATACGCAGTATTTT; CDR3aa: CASSFSTPFLRDTQYF
v_gene: TRBV5-6; abundance: -; d_gene: TRBD1; j_gene: TRBJ2-3; CDR3nt: TGTGCCAGCAGCTTGATGGACAGGGACACAGATACGCAGTATTTT; CDR3aa: CASSLMDRDTDTQYF